These 7 T cell receptor beta chains originate from one sample sequenced in a study of shared clonotypes between healthy human individuals. Method: immunoSEQ multiplex PCR; TCRdb's copy keeps in-frame clones and lacks some. The sample lists roughly 380,000 clones, around 96% seen once, with about 0.32% in the top ten. The sequenced sample consisted of memory CD8+ T cells sorted from blood. As to subset: CD45RO+ cells pooled with CCR7-negative TemRA cells. Every receptor here comes from a man aged 30 to 39 in good health.

The chain recombines TRBV5-6 with TRBJ1-2; 9 bases fit TRBD1. CDR3 length: 15 residues. The trim removed 2 bases at V and 8 bases at J, leaving 10 bases unmatched. Germline V gene sequence: CDR1 SGHDT, CDR2 YYEEEE. The CDR3 here is CASSLNRGRPVGYTF. In nucleotides, the CDR3 is TGTGCCAGCAGCTTAAACAGGGGGCGGCCCGTCGGCTACACCTTC.

The chain links TRBV7-2 to TRBJ2-7, with TRBD2 matching 11 bases. J was trimmed by 3 bases and V by 1 base; bases with no gene match: 2. This CDR3 has 15 amino acids. Germline V lookup: CDR1 SGHTA, CDR2 FQGNSA. The CDR3 spells CASSLGGTSGYEQYF. CDR3 in DNA: TGTGCCAGCAGCTTAGGGGGGACTAGCGGCTACGAGCAGTACTTC.

CDR3 DNA: TGTGCCAGCAGCTTCCTTATGTTGGCGCGCGGCTACACCTTC. It yields the protein CASSFLMLARGYTF. The V gene is TRBV5-6, the J gene TRBJ1-2; D not resolved. V lost 2 bases and J lost 8, with 16 bases in between. The CDR3 has 14 amino acids. CDR1 is SGHDT, CDR2 YYEEEE, per germline.

The V call is TRBV27, the J call TRBJ1-1; D unresolved. The CDR3 covers 15 residues. The germline V gene encodes CDR1 MNHEY and CDR2 SMNVEV (reference sequence). V lost 5 bases to trimming and J lost 2 bases, with 15 bases between them. CDR3 protein: CASSRKPTSNTEAFF. In nucleotides, the CDR3 is TGTGCCAGCAGTCGGAAGCCGACAAGCAACACTGAAGCTTTCTTT.

J is TRBJ2-1 and V is TRBV15; 12 bases align to TRBD2. This CDR3 is built from 17 residues. The germline gives CDR1 LNHNV, CDR2 YYDKDF (reference sequence). V lost 2 bases and J lost 6; bases outside the gene matches: 8. In DNA, the CDR3 is TGTGCCACCAGCAGAATCCTAGCGGGAGGGCCAGGCAATGAGCAGTTCTTC. Its protein product is CATSRILAGGPGNEQFF.

The chain is built from TRBV6-6 and TRBJ1-2; perhaps TRBD1 as D (6 bases). CDR1 MNHNY and CDR2 SVGAGI come from the germline V gene (reference sequence). This CDR3 is built from 16 residues. Deletions cut 6 bases from V and 1 base from J, with 18 bases between. The chain's CDR3 is CASSRQVFPRNYGYTF. CDR3 DNA: TGTGCCAGCAGCCGACAGGTTTTCCCCCGTAACTATGGCTACACCTTC.

The chain couples TRBV6-1 to TRBJ2-4; 9 bases fit TRBD2. This CDR3 is built from 18 residues. V was clipped by 2 bases and J by 0 bases; unmatched bases: 8. Germline lookup yields CDR1 MNHNS and CDR2 SASEGT. The CDR3 loop reads CASSELEREALAKNIQYF. CDR3 coding DNA: TGTGCCAGCAGTGAACTTGAGCGGGAGGCCCTAGCCAAAAACATTCAGTACTTC.